Following are 15 T cell receptor beta chains from one sample sequenced in a study of CD8+ T cells in alopecia areata. Reverse transcription of extracted RNA yielded cDNA, which provided the sequencing template. Method: immunoSEQ multiplex PCR; TCRdb's copy keeps in-frame clones and lacks some. The sample has some 170,000 clones; about 70% are singletons. This sample comprised CD8+ T cells sorted from blood, obtained at week 0. The receptors here all came from a human donor with alopecia areata.

The V and J genes are TRBV27 and TRBJ1-2; D call uncertain. The V gene lost 3 bases and the J gene lost 1 base, with 6 bases spanning the gap. This CDR3 has 13 residues. Germline V gene lookup returns CDR1 MNHEY and CDR2 SMNVEV (reference sequence). The CDR3 loop is CASSLGLNYGYTF. The CDR3 bases are TGTGCCAGCAGTTTGGGCCTTAACTATGGCTACACCTTC.

The V call is TRBV25-1, the J call TRBJ1-4; 9 bases align to TRBD1. Trimming took 1 base from V and 11 from J; bases not matched to a gene: 8. CDR1 and CDR2 (germline): MGHDK, SYGVNS. This CDR3 contains 15 residues. The CDR3 region is CASSEWYRGRVKLFF. The DNA for the CDR3 is TGTGCCAGCAGTGAATGGTACAGGGGGCGCGTGAAACTGTTTTTT.

The chain recombines TRBV19 with TRBJ2-1; D is perhaps TRBD1 or TRBD2 (5 bases each). This CDR3 has 11 residues. Between the trimmed V and J ends, which lost 7 bases and 15 bases, there was a span of 16 bases. CDR1 is LNHDA and CDR2 is SQIVND in the germline V gene (reference sequence). The CDR3 reads CASILGTTLFF. The CDR3, as DNA: TGTGCCAGTATTCTGGGGACGACCTTGTTCTTC. The full variable domain, with the rest looked up from reference TRBV19 and TRBJ2-1, is DGGITQSPKYLFRKEGQNVTLSCEQNLNHDAMYWYRQDPGQGLRLIYYSQIVNDFQKGDIAEGYSVSREKKESFPLTVTSAQKNPTAFYLCASILGTTLFFGPGTRLTVL.

This clone was recorded once. J is TRBJ2-7 and V is TRBV5-6; D unclear. This CDR3 region has 13 residues. CDR1 SGHDT and CDR2 YYEEEE come from the germline V gene. Trimming removed 4 bases at V and 2 bases at J, with 10 bases between. The CDR3 DNA is TGTGCCAGCAGCGCAGGATCCGCCTACGAGCAGTACTTC. Translated, it gives CASSAGSAYEQYF.

CDR3 sequence reads: CASSGGQENEQYF. The CDR3 coding sequence is TGTGCCAGCAGCGGGGGACAGGAGAACGAGCAGTACTTC. The V gene is TRBV2, the J gene TRBJ2-7; 8 bases are a match to TRBD1. The CDR3 consists of 13 residues. Germline CDR1 is SNHLY and CDR2 is FYNNEI. The V gene end was trimmed by 6 bases and the J gene end by 5 bases; junction bases not matched to a gene: 6.

V is TRBV10-1 and J is TRBJ1-5, with D hard to call. The CDR3 consists of 12 residues. Trimming stripped 0 bases from V and 6 bases from J, with 3 bases between. CDR1 is WNHNN, CDR2 SYGVQD, per germline (reference sequence). The DNA of the CDR3 is TGCGCCAGCAGTGAGTCACGTCAGCCCCAGCATTTT. Residues: CASSESRQPQHF.

The chain combines TRBV5-4 with TRBJ2-5, with D possibly called TRBD1 or TRBD2 (5 bases each). CDR1 is SGHNT, CDR2 YYREEE, per germline (reference sequence). V was shortened by 1 base and J by 5 bases, with 9 bases between the two germline ends. This CDR3 comprises 13 residues. CDR3 DNA sequence: TGTGCCAGCAGCTTGAGAGGGGTGGAGACCCAGTACTTC. As protein: CASSLRGVETQYF. Full variable domain (missing parts from reference TRBV5-4 and TRBJ2-5): ETGVTQSPTHLIKTRGQQVTLRCSSQSGHNTVSWYQQALGQGPQFIFQYYREEENGRGNFPPRFSGLQFPNYSSELNVNALELDDSALYLCASSLRGVETQYFGPGTRLLVL.

This clone showed up just a few times. The junction departs from germline at one end; a sequencing error may be responsible. The J gene is TRBJ1-4, the V gene TRBV7-7; D is unclear. Germline lookup yields CDR1 SSHAT and CDR2 FNYEAQ (reference sequence). CDR3 length: 17 residues. The DNA of the CDR3 is TGTGCTAGCAGCTTAGTTCGTGGCGGCGGGGTAATGATGAAACTGTTTTTT. Protein product: CASSLVRGGGVMMKLFF.

A remark on this clone: Sequence at one end of the junction differs from germline and may be a read error. CDR3 bases: TGTGCTAGCAGCCGAGAAGGACACCGGTACACCGGGGAGCTGTTTTTT. This encodes CASSREGHRYTGELFF. The chain combines TRBV7-7 with TRBJ2-2; tentatively, D is TRBD1 (5 bases). The CDR3 runs 16 residues. Germline V lookup: CDR1 SSHAT, CDR2 FNYEAQ (reference sequence).

The gene calls are TRBV30 and TRBJ2-6; no definite D call. Trimming left V 8 bases short and J 2 bases short, with 7 bases between. The CDR3 has 12 residues. From germline, CDR1 is GTSNPN and CDR2 SVGIG (reference sequence). CDR3 coding DNA: TGTGCCGCTTGGACTGGGGCCAACGTCCTGACTTTC. It yields the protein CAAWTGANVLTF.

The chain uses TRBV6-5 and TRBJ1-2; 8 positions match TRBD1. J lost 5 bases, V lost 5 bases, and 7 bases had no gene match. Per the germline V gene, CDR1 is MNHEY and CDR2 is SVGAGI. The CDR3 runs to 14 residues. The CDR3 bases are TGTGCCAGCAGTGCCGGACAGGGAGGATATGGCTACACCTTC. Encoded protein: CASSAGQGGYGYTF.

The V call is TRBV7-2, the J call TRBJ1-5, with 9 bases identical to TRBD1. After removal of 4 bases from V and 3 bases from J, the junction contained 7 bases not matched to a gene. The CDR3 is 16 residues long. Per germline, CDR1 SGHTA and CDR2 FQGNSA. The CDR3 DNA reads as TGTGCCAGCAGCTCGGGGACAGGGAACCCCAATCAGCCCCAGCATTTT. Amino acid sequence: CASSSGTGNPNQPQHF.

The genes are TRBV5-6 and TRBJ1-3, with D possibly matching TRBD1 (6 bases). CDR1 and CDR2 from the germline V gene are SGHDT and YYEEEE. This CDR3 region has 16 residues. Trimming took off 5 bases at V and 4 bases at J, with 19 bases between the two ends. The chain's CDR3 is CASRFTGLGLGNTIYF. The CDR3 region has the DNA TGTGCCAGCAGATTTACAGGGCTTGGATTGGGAAACACCATATATTTT.

V gene TRBV7-2 combines with J gene TRBJ1-6, with no clear D. This CDR3 spans 18 amino acids. The germline V and J ends were trimmed by 4 bases and 0 bases, with 16 bases remaining between them. The V gene's germline CDR1 is SGHTA and CDR2 FQGNSA. Here the CDR3 DNA reads TGTGCCAGCAGCTCGGCCCTTACACAGAGCTCCTATAATTCACCCCTCCACTTT. It codes for CASSSALTQSSYNSPLHF.

This chain joins TRBV6-5 and TRBJ2-5; 8 nucleotides align to TRBD1. The length of the CDR3 is 15 residues. Per germline, CDR1 MNHEY and CDR2 SVGAGI. V lost 0 bases, J lost 1 base, and 1 base stayed unmatched. CDR3 residues: CASSYSTGVQETQYF. Written as DNA, the CDR3 is TGTGCCAGCAGTTACTCGACAGGGGTCCAAGAGACCCAGTACTTC.